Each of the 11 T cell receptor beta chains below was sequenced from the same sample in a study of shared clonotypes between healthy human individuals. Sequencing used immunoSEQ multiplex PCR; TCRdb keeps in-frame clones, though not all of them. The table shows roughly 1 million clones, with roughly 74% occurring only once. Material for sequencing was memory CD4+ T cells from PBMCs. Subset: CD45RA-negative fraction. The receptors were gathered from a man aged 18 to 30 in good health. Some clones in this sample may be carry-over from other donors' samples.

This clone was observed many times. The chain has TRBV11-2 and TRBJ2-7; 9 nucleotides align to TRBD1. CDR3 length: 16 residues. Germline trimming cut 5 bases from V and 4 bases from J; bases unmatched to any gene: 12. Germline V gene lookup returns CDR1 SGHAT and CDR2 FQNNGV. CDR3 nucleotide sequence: TGTGCCAGCAGCACCCGGGGACAGGGAATACGGTACGAGCAGTACTTC. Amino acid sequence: CASSTRGQGIRYEQYF.

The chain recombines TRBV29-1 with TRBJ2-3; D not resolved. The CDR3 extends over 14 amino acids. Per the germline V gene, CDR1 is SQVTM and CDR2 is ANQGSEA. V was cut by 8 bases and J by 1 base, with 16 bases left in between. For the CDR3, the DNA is TGCAGCATCACCCAGTCGGGTCGCACAGATACGCAGTATTTT. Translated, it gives CSITQSGRTDTQYF.

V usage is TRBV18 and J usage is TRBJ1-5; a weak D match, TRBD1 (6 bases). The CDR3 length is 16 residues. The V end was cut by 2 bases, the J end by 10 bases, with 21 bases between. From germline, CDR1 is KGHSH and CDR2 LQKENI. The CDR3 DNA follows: TGTGCCAGCTCACCATTTGAGACAGGAACACAGGGTCCCCAGCATTTT. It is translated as CASSPFETGTQGPQHF.

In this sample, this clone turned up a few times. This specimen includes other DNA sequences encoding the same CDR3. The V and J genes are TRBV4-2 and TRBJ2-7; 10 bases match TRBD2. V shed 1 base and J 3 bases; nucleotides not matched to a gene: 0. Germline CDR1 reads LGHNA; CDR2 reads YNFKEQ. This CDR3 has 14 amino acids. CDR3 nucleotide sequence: TGTGCCAGCAGCCAAGGGACTAGCGGCTACGAGCAGTACTTC. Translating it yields CASSQGTSGYEQYF.

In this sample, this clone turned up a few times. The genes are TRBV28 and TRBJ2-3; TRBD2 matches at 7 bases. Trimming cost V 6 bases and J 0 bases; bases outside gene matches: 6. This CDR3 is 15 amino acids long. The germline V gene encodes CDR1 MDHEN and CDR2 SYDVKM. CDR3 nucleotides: TGTGCCAGCAGGACCCAGCGGGATAGCACAGATACGCAGTATTTT. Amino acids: CASRTQRDSTDTQYF.

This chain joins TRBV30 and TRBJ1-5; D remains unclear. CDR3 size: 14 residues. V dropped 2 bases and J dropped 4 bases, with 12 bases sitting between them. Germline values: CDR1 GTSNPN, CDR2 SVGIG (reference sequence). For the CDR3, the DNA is TGTGCCTGGAGTTCCCTAAACGCGAATCAGCCCCAGCATTTT. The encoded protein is CAWSSLNANQPQHF.

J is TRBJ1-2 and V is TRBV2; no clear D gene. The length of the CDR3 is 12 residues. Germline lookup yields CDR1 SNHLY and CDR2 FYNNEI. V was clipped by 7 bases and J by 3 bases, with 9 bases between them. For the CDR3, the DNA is TGTGCCAGCACCCGCTTGGACTATGGCTACACCTTC. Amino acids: CASTRLDYGYTF.

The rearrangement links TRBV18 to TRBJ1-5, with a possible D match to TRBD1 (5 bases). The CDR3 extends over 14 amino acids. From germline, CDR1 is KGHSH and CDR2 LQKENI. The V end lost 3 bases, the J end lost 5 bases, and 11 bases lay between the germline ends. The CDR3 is CASSPGTIDQPQHF. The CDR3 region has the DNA TGTGCCAGCTCACCCGGGACCATAGATCAGCCCCAGCATTTT.

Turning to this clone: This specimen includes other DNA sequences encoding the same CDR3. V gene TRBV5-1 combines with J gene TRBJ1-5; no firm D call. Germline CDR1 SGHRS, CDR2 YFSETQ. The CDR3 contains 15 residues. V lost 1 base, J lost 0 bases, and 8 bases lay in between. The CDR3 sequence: CASSLSGNSNQPQHF. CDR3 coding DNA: TGCGCCAGCAGCTTGTCGGGTAATAGCAATCAGCCCCAGCATTTT.

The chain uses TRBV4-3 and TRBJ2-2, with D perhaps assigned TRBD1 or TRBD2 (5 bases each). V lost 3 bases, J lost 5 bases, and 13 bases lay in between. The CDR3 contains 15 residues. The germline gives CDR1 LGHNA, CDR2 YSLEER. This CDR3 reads CASSQADGATGELFF. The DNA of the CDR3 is TGCGCCAGCAGCCAGGCGGACGGGGCAACCGGGGAGCTGTTTTTT.

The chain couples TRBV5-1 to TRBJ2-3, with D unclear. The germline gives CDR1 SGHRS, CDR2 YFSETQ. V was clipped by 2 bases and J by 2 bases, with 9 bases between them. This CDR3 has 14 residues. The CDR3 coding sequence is TGCGCCAGCAGCTTCGCGTCCCCCACAGATACGCAGTATTTT. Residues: CASSFASPTDTQYF.